The subject of this entry is one TCR beta chain. The target antigen is unknown. The sample is drawn from a study of PD-1 blockade in classical Hodgkin lymphoma. Across the whole study: Intravenous infusions of nivolumab 3 mg/kg reached patients every 2 weeks.

Study findings and constraints: Patients with an early start, nivolumab under 1 year after ASCT, were excluded.

Clones were sequenced by immunoSEQ multiplex PCR, and TCRdb holds only the in-frame ones, with some missing. The table lists fewer than 65,000 clones, over 75% of them singletons. All trial patients relapsed after autologous stem cell transplantation. This sequence originates from a human donor with classical Hodgkin lymphoma. This specimen consisted of peripheral blood mononuclear cells (PBMCs), obtained at baseline.

In DNA, the CDR3 is TGTGCCAGCAGCGCCTCGGGACAGGGGGCGTACGAGCAGTACTTC. Amino acids: CASSASGQGAYEQYF. The chain joins TRBV13 to TRBJ2-7; 12 bases map to TRBD1. This CDR3 is 15 amino acids long. With V trimmed by 5 bases and J by 4 bases, 6 bases remained unmatched. CDR1 is PRHDT and CDR2 is FYEKMQ in the germline V gene (reference sequence).